These T cell receptor beta chains were read from a single sample in a study of control samples from healthy donors and cancer patients. Using immunoSEQ multiplex PCR, the repertoire was profiled, and TCRdb retains in-frame clones only, with some absent. Of about 50,000 clones listed, approximately 91% were seen once; the top ten hold around 40%. Sequenced sample: PBMCs. The receptor source for this set is a man aged 45-60 years with head and neck cancer. The conserved cysteine and the conserved F or W are not part of the CDR3 here. Clone size, where shown, is once, few, many, or a class for clones that have expanded.

clone_size	v_call	j_call	cdr3_aa
-	TRBV11-2	TRBJ1-1	ASSQGRAGHTEAF
-	TRBV2	TRBJ2-7	ASKLIAEWEQY
once	TRBV7-8	TRBJ2-1	ASSLAVNSYNEQF
once	TRBV4-3	TRBJ2-3	ASISGAWGRREVDTQY
-	TRBV7-9	TRBJ1-4	ASSATGSTNEKLF
-	TRBV19	TRBJ2-1	ASTQAGQGNNEQF
-	TRBV28	TRBJ2-7	ATALGGFDGYYEQY
-	TRBV5-1	TRBJ2-2	ASSLGGRTGELF
-	TRBV18	TRBJ2-3	ASSQAADSTDTQY
-	TRBV19	TRBJ2-6	ASSIYSGANVLT
-	TRBV3-1/TRBV3-2	TRBJ1-2	ASSQGRHGYT
-	TRBV19	TRBJ2-7	ASSMRVEYEQY
-	TRBV10-2	TRBJ2-2	ASSTTGTGELF
-	TRBV5-1	TRBJ1-2	ASSFQENYGYT
-	TRBV6-5	TRBJ1-3	ASQGGSGNTIY
-	TRBV5-1	TRBJ2-2	ASSSATPPNTGELF
-	TRBV25-1	TRBJ1-1	ASSRGQMNTEAF
once	TRBV5-1	TRBJ2-7	ASSWGGLAGSGEQY
-	TRBV19	TRBJ1-5	ASSGAEDSNQPQH
-	TRBV4-1	TRBJ2-1	ASRDSHVSYNEQF
-	TRBV12-3/TRBV12-4	TRBJ1-3	ASRGLGGNTIY
-	TRBV19	TRBJ2-7	ASSISGSTPYEQY
-	TRBV21-1	TRBJ1-2	AGGRDRGYYGYT
-	TRBV6-5	TRBJ1-1	ASNRQGRNTEAF
-	TRBV7-9	TRBJ2-1	ASTPPLRETTYNEQF
-	TRBV27	TRBJ2-7	ASSFRYYEQY
-	TRBV20-1	TRBJ1-1	SPRGTTEAF
-	TRBV6-2/TRBV6-3	TRBJ1-2	ASSSPPLVQAPRGYT
-	TRBV28	TRBJ1-4	ASREGGTNEKLF
-	TRBV2	TRBJ1-1	ASRDRVVRAF
-	TRBV19	TRBJ2-7	ASSNGAFTYEQY
-	TRBV3-1/TRBV3-2	TRBJ2-2	ASSQVLGGAITGELF
few	TRBV3-1/TRBV3-2	TRBJ2-5	ASSQSPAGGYQETQY
-	TRBV19	TRBJ2-2	ASSIDLDGLNTGELF
once	TRBV5-6	TRBJ2-7	ASSLRSGGYEQY
few	TRBV5-4	TRBJ2-5	ASSLVGIPGPNQETQY
once	TRBV4-1	TRBJ2-7	ASSQPTGGIGNEQY
few	TRBV27	TRBJ1-2	ASSLGPGYGYT
-	TRBV5-4	TRBJ1-1	ASSLDHRVAEAF
-	TRBV6-6	TRBJ2-2	ASLPGVLDTGELF
-	TRBV4-1	TRBJ1-5	ASSLNPQPGAQH
-	TRBV27	TRBJ2-7	ASSSYGEGAVQY
-	TRBV20-1	TRBJ2-3	SASIRGGASDTQY
-	TRBV18	TRBJ2-2	ASSPLTGEDTGELF
-	TRBV6-2/TRBV6-3	TRBJ2-3	ASSETSGEYFSTDTQY
-	TRBV7-9	TRBJ2-5	ASSAHRGDGETQY
-	TRBV4-3	TRBJ2-3	ASSQDSGGSTDTQY
-	TRBV5-6	TRBJ2-5	ASSLRAGVETQY
-	TRBV5-4	TRBJ2-1	ASSSTVRRSLGNEQF
-	TRBV7-9	TRBJ2-5	ASSSPLTRRYQETQY
-	TRBV11-2	TRBJ2-1	ASSLVSVGEQF
once	TRBV7-6	TRBJ2-7	ASSPGQGESYEQY
few	TRBV6-6	TRBJ2-7	ASSYLAGPGEQY
-	TRBV5-1	TRBJ2-7	AIKDRTYEQY
-	TRBV6-6	TRBJ2-7	ASSTGGTSSYEQY